This TCR beta chain came from a study of CD8+ T cells in alopecia areata. This clone was seen just once. Extracted RNA was reverse transcribed, and the resulting cDNA served as sequencing template. TCRdb's table, derived via immunoSEQ multiplex PCR, lists solely in-frame clones and lacks some. The table has around 150,000 clones, about three fifths seen once. This CDR3 contains 12 residues. Germline V lookup: CDR1 SQVTM, CDR2 ANQGSEA. V was clipped by 4 bases and J by 4 bases, with 11 bases between them. This sequence joins TRBV29-1 and TRBJ2-7; D ambiguous. Sequenced input: CD8+ T cells sorted from blood. The source is a human donor in good health. The CDR3 protein is CSVGETFYEQYF. CDR3 bases: TGCAGCGTTGGCGAGACATTTTACGAGCAGTACTTC.